These T cell receptor beta chains were read from a single sample in a study of T-cell reconstitution after alpha-beta-depleted transplantation in children. TCRdb re-called the PCR reads through MiXCR, storing one row per CDR3 protein. The sample gives 600,000 to 700,000 distinct CDR3 sequences, approximately 14% of which show up once; around 0.8% is in the top ten. Sequencing used PBMCs, obtained before TCRalphabeta/CD19-depleted stem cell transplant. Source of these receptors: a girl aged 2 to 9 with congenital amegakaryocytic thrombocytopenia, due to receive a stem cell transplant. Both conserved end residues are part of each CDR3. D genes are given only for firm matches. The size of a clone is reported for some rows only, either as once, few or many, or as a class for expanded clones.

TRBJ2-1 TRBV7-8 once - TGTGCCAGCAGCTTAGGGACCAATTATTTCAATGAGCAGTTCTTC CASSLGTNYFNEQFF
TRBJ2-5 TRBV25-1 - - TGTGCCAGCAGTGATATCACCGGGTTGGAGACCCAGTACTTC CASSDITGLETQYF
TRBJ2-3 TRBV4-1 few - TGCGCCAGCAGCCGGAGGCCCCCAGATACGCAGTATTTT CASSRRPPDTQYF
TRBJ2-5 TRBV20-1 many TRBD2 TGCAGTGCTAGTCGCCTAGCGGGACAAGAGACCCAGTACTTC CSASRLAGQETQYF
TRBJ2-4 TRBV9 - TRBD2 TGTGTCTCCTCGGAGACTAGCGGGAGCTCGATGGCCAAAAACATTCAGTACTTC CVSSETSGSSMAKNIQYF
TRBJ2-7 TRBV7-9 few TRBD2 TGTGCCAGCAGCATCCAAACCCACACCGGGACTAAATACGAGCAGTACTTC CASSIQTHTGTKYEQYF
TRBJ2-4 TRBV7-2 - TRBD2 TGTGCCAGCAGCTTAGGCTGGGGACTATCCGGAGTAGCGGGAGTATTTGCCAAAAACATTCAGTACTTC CASSLGWGLSGVAGVFAKNIQYF
TRBJ2-1 TRBV21-1 few - TGTGCCAGCAGAGAACCCCCCCGGGACAGGGGTAATGAGCAGTTCTTC CASREPPRDRGNEQFF
TRBJ2-4 TRBV20-1 few TRBD2 TGCAGTGCCCCCACCGCGGCGGGAGCCCCTTTTGACATTCAGTACTTC CSAPTAAGAPFDIQYF
TRBJ2-2 TRBV5-1 few TRBD2 TGCGCCAGCAGCTTGAGGATCAGCGGGAGCGCCGGGGAGCTGTTTTTT CASSLRISGSAGELFF
TRBJ2-1 TRBV12-3/TRBV12-4 few TRBD2 TGTGCCAGCAGGCCGGGACTAGCGGAGCCCCTCTCCTACAATGAGCAGTTCTTC CASRPGLAEPLSYNEQFF
TRBJ2-3 TRBV20-1 - - TGCACTGCTAGAGATCGGCGGGTTGTAGATACGCAGTATTTT CTARDRRVVDTQYF
TRBJ2-2 TRBV7-6 many TRBD2 TGTGCCAGCAGCTTAGAGGGACTAGCGTTCACCGGGGAGCTGTTTTTT CASSLEGLAFTGELFF
TRBJ2-7 TRBV28 few - TGTGCCAGCAGTGCCGTCCCAGGGATCCACGAGCAGTACTTC CASSAVPGIHEQYF
TRBJ2-3 TRBV7-2 many - TGTGCCAGCAGCTTAGCTGGGGCGTCGAATACGCAGTATTTT CASSLAGASNTQYF
TRBJ2-1 TRBV29-1 few TRBD2 TGCAGCGCAGGGACTAGCGGGGACAATGAGCAGTTCTTC CSAGTSGDNEQFF
TRBJ2-3 TRBV4-1 few TRBD2 TGCGCCAGCAGCCAAGGGTTGAGTTCCGGGACTACCACAGATACGCAGTATTTT CASSQGLSSGTTTDTQYF
TRBJ2-4 TRBV29-1 many - TGCAGCGTTGAAGATCCGAGCTCGAACATTCAGTACTTC CSVEDPSSNIQYF
TRBJ2-3 TRBV9 - - TGTGCCAGCAGCCCAAGCCCCACAGATACGCAGTATTTT CASSPSPTDTQYF
TRBJ2-5 TRBV5-1 many - TGCGCCAGCAGCTTGGAAGGGACAACTCAAGAGACCCAGTACTTC CASSLEGTTQETQYF
TRBJ2-2 TRBV29-1 many - TGCAGCGTTGTTCTGAGTTTCCCCGGGGAGCTGTTTTTT CSVVLSFPGELFF
TRBJ1-2 TRBV12-3/TRBV12-4 few TRBD1 TGTGCCAGCAGTCGGACAGGGGCGGACTATGGCTACACCTTC CASSRTGADYGYTF
TRBJ1-1 TRBV29-1 few TRBD1 TGCAGCGTTGAGGGAACAGGGGGGAACACTGAAGCTTTCTTT CSVEGTGGNTEAFF
TRBJ2-1 TRBV12-3/TRBV12-4 many - TGTGCCAGCAGACTTAGCGGTCTCGGGAATGAGCAGTTCTTC CASRLSGLGNEQFF
TRBJ2-1 TRBV10-3 - - TGTGCCATCAGTGAGTCGGGGGACTTCGAGCAGTTCTTC CAISESGDFEQFF
TRBJ2-3 TRBV20-1 many - TGCAGTGCTGCCGGGCGGATTCACACAGATACGCAGTATTTT CSAAGRIHTDTQYF
TRBJ2-3 TRBV20-1 - - TGCAGTGCCGAAATCGGGACACCACTCCCCACAGATACGCAGTATTTT CSAEIGTPLPTDTQYF
TRBJ2-5 TRBV9 - - TGTGCCAGCAGCGTACAGGAGGGAGCGGTGACCCAGTACTTC CASSVQEGAVTQYF
TRBJ2-7 TRBV20-1 few - TGCAGTGCTAGTGTGCGACAGAGACCCCTACTAGCCCATCGGCGGGGCGAGCAGTACTTC CSASVRQRPLLAHRRGEQYF
TRBJ1-1 TRBV5-1 many TRBD1 TGCGCCAGCAGCACCTGGACAGGGGGAGGTGGCACTGAAGCTTTCTTT CASSTWTGGGGTEAFF
TRBJ2-3 TRBV15 few TRBD2 TGTGCCACCAGCAGAGGGGGTTTAGCGGGAAATCGAGATACGCAGTATTTT CATSRGGLAGNRDTQYF
TRBJ2-5 TRBV12-3/TRBV12-4 - TRBD2 TGTGCCAGCACCTCGGGACTAGCGGGACGCCGTACCCAGTACTTC CASTSGLAGRRTQYF
TRBJ2-1 TRBV5-1 many TRBD2 TGCGCCAGCAGACTATCTAGCGGCCCCTACAATGAGCAGTTCTTC CASRLSSGPYNEQFF
TRBJ1-1 TRBV5-1 many TRBD1 TGCGCCAGCAGCACCGACAGGGGCGAAATAATGAACACTGAAGCTTTCTTT CASSTDRGEIMNTEAFF
TRBJ1-3 TRBV30 - - TGTGCCTGGAGTGGGTCCGGAAACACCATATATTTT CAWSGSGNTIYF
TRBJ2-1 TRBV20-1 - TRBD2 TGCAGTGCCCCGCAAGCGGGAGGTAGTGATGAGCAGTTCTTC CSAPQAGGSDEQFF
TRBJ1-5 TRBV28 many TRBD1 TGTGCCAGCAGTTTACAGACAGGGTTGGGGGGCAATCAGCCCCAGCATTTT CASSLQTGLGGNQPQHF
TRBJ2-1 TRBV4-1 many - TGCGCCAGCAGCCAAGTCGCGGGTCGGGGTGAGCAGTTCTTC CASSQVAGRGEQFF
TRBJ2-1 TRBV12-3/TRBV12-4 few - TGTGCCAGCAGTTTTAGATTGCTAGTCTCCTACAATGAGCAGTTCTTC CASSFRLLVSYNEQFF
TRBJ1-1 TRBV7-9 - - TGTGCCAGCAGATTGGTCGGAAGGACTGAAGCTTTCTTT CASRLVGRTEAFF
TRBJ2-7 TRBV19 - TRBD2 TGTGCCAGTAGTATAGATCTAGCGCTAGCGGGAGGTGAGCAGTACTTC CASSIDLALAGGEQYF
TRBJ1-2 TRBV20-1 many - TGCAGTGCTCCAGGGACGCAGATCTATGGCTACACCTTC CSAPGTQIYGYTF
TRBJ2-2 TRBV11-2 - - TGTGCCAGCAGCTTAGGGGAAAGGGCAGTCACCGGGGAGCTGTTTTTT CASSLGERAVTGELFF
TRBJ2-7 TRBV28 few TRBD1 TGTGCCAGCAGGCAACAGGGGGCCCCTAACGAGCAGTACTTC CASRQQGAPNEQYF
TRBJ2-7 TRBV29-1 many - TGCAGCGGGGGTACAGGGAACTACGAGCAGTACTTC CSGGTGNYEQYF
TRBJ2-3 TRBV10-1 few - TGCGCCAGCAGTGAAGGAGGCCTAGCAAACCATAATACGCAGTATTTT CASSEGGLANHNTQYF
TRBJ2-7 TRBV5-1 - TRBD1 TGCGCCAGCAGCCTGGACAGGTCACGCGAGGGCTACGAGCAGTACTTC CASSLDRSREGYEQYF
TRBJ2-5 TRBV25-1 few - TGTGCCAGCAGGGAGGGGCTCGGAGAGACCCAGTACTTC CASREGLGETQYF
TRBJ2-7 TRBV5-1 - - TGCGCCAGCAGCTTGGGCGTGGGGATGGTTGCCTACGAGCAGTACTTC CASSLGVGMVAYEQYF
TRBJ2-5 TRBV9 few - TGTGCCAGCAGCGTAGCAGCGGGAGAGACCCAGTACTTC CASSVAAGETQYF
TRBJ2-1 TRBV6-5 many - TGTGCCAGCAGTTATAGTTACTCCAATGAGCAGTTCTTC CASSYSYSNEQFF
TRBJ1-1 TRBV18 - - TGTGCCAGCTCAACGGAGGGCTTTGAAGCTTTCTTT CASSTEGFEAFF
TRBJ2-3 TRBV7-2 once - TGTGCCAGAAGAAAAGTATCCCTAGAAAAGACGCAGTATTTT CARRKVSLEKTQYF
TRBJ2-7 TRBV5-1 many TRBD2 TGCGCCAGCAGCTTGGGGGCTAGCGGGGACTACGAGCAGTACTTC CASSLGASGDYEQYF
TRBJ2-7 TRBV4-2 - - TGTGCCAGCAGCCCCCAAGGAACAGGTGGCTACGAGCAGTACTTC CASSPQGTGGYEQYF